This note documents a single T cell receptor (beta chain) sequence. The source of the sample is a study of siplizumab effects on memory and regulatory T cells. Method: immunoSEQ multiplex PCR; TCRdb's copy keeps in-frame clones and lacks some. The sample carries some 110,000 clones, about 92% recorded once. The CDR3 consists of 13 residues. The germline gives CDR1 SGHVS, CDR2 FQNEAQ. V shed 5 bases, J shed 5 bases, and the junction held 6 bases outside the gene matches. The sequenced sample was CD4+ T cells sorted from blood. This chain uses TRBV7-8 with TRBJ2-7, with 7 bases aligning to TRBD1. This TCR was sampled from a human donor in good health. CDR3: CASSLSTGNEQYF. CDR3 nucleotide sequence: TGTGCCAGCAGCCTTTCGACAGGGAACGAGCAGTACTTC.